This entry lists 18 T cell receptor beta chains sequenced from one sample in a study of T cell responses to AZD1222 COVID-19 vaccine. Generated by immunoSEQ multiplex PCR, the TCRdb table keeps only in-frame clones and is missing some. The repertoire includes under 150,000 clones, 80% to 95% of them detected once, and about 3% sits in the top ten. Specimen: peripheral blood, collected on day 0 of AZD1222 vaccination. The receptor source for this set is an adult in good health.

This sequence joins TRBV7-9 and TRBJ1-1; D is uncertain. CDR1 is SEHNR, CDR2 FQNEAQ, per germline (reference sequence). Trimming cost V 10 bases and J 3 bases, with 12 bases left between them. The CDR3 runs to 12 residues. This chain's CDR3 is CATIVEDTEAFF. As DNA, the CDR3 is TGTGCCACCATCGTGGAGGACACTGAAGCTTTCTTT.

CDR3 nucleotide sequence: TGTGCCAGCAGTAGGTACAGGGACGGATCGCGCTCACCCCTCCACTTT. Translating gives CASSRYRDGSRSPLHF. V is TRBV2 and J is TRBJ1-6, with D tentatively TRBD1 (6 bases). The V gene's germline CDR1 is SNHLY and CDR2 FYNNEI. V was shortened by 5 bases and J by 10 bases, with 21 bases between the two germline ends. This CDR3 is 16 amino acids long.

CDR3 loop: CASKGDVNTGELFF. The CDR3 DNA is TGTGCCAGCAAGGGGGACGTCAACACCGGGGAGCTGTTTTTT. The V and J genes are TRBV2 and TRBJ2-2; D may be TRBD1 (6 bases). Germline V CDR1 and CDR2: SNHLY, FYNNEI. Between the trimmed V and J ends, which lost 7 bases and 2 bases, there was a span of 11 bases. The CDR3 runs to 14 residues.

The chain employs TRBV11-2 and TRBJ1-2, with D perhaps TRBD1 (5 bases). Germline V gene sequence: CDR1 SGHAT, CDR2 FQNNGV. There are 16 residues in the CDR3. Deletions cut 5 bases from V and 2 bases from J, with 18 bases between. CDR3 in DNA: TGTGCCAGCAGCATAGGGGCCGACATGCAAAACTATGGCTACACCTTC. This sequence encodes CASSIGADMQNYGYTF. Full variable domain (rest looked up from reference TRBV11-2 and TRBJ1-2): EAGVAQSPRYKIIEKRQSVAFWCNPISGHATLYWYQQILGQGPKLLIQFQNNGVVDDSQLPKDRFSAERLKGVDSTLKIQPAKLEDSAVYLCASSIGADMQNYGYTFGSGTRLTVV.

The chain couples TRBV3-1 (or the pseudogene TRBV3-2) to TRBJ1-1, with 9 bases aligning to TRBD1. Germline loops: CDR1 LGHDT, CDR2 YNNKEL (reference sequence). V gave up 3 bases and J gave up 5 bases; unmatched junction bases: 10. There are 16 residues in the CDR3. In DNA form, the CDR3 reads TGTGCCAGCAGCCAGGTGGGACAGGGAAGGAAAACTGAAGCTTTCTTT. This encodes CASSQVGQGRKTEAFF.

This chain connects TRBV28 to TRBJ1-1; D not certain. V lost 1 base and J lost 4, with 4 bases in between. The CDR3 loop spans 12 amino acids. Germline-derived CDR1 and CDR2 are MDHEN and SYDVKM. CDR3 bases: TGTGCCAGCAGTTTATTGATCACTGAAGCTTTCTTT. This gives the protein CASSLLITEAFF.

The chain combines TRBV2 with TRBJ2-3, with D hard to call. Germline V lookup: CDR1 SNHLY, CDR2 FYNNEI. V was pared by 1 base and J by 1 base, with 3 bases between. The CDR3 consists of 13 residues. CDR3 amino acids: CASSEGGTDTQYF. The CDR3 DNA reads TGTGCCAGCAGTGAAGGAGGCACAGATACGCAGTATTTT. The full variable domain, with the rest looked up from reference TRBV2 and TRBJ2-3, is EPEVTQTPSHQVTQMGQEVILRCVPISNHLYFYWYRQILGQKVEFLVSFYNNEISEKSEIFDDQFSVERPDGSNFTLKIRSTKLEDSAMYFCASSEGGTDTQYFGPGTRLTVL.

The rearrangement links TRBV7-9 to TRBJ1-1, with D unresolved. The germline CDR1 and CDR2 sequences are SEHNR and FQNEAQ (reference sequence). CDR3 length equals 14 residues. Trimming removed 1 base from V and 1 base from J, with 7 bases in between. CDR3 nucleotides: TGTGCCAGCAGCTTAGAGCTGACGAACACTGAAGCTTTCTTT. This translates into CASSLELTNTEAFF.

This rearrangement joins TRBV28 to TRBJ2-1; D is unclear. CDR3 length: 16 amino acids. CDR1 MDHEN and CDR2 SYDVKM come from the germline V gene. The V and J ends lost 3 bases and 4 bases respectively, with 16 bases between them. The CDR3 protein is CASSFGGRTNYNEQFF. The CDR3 DNA reads as TGTGCCAGCAGTTTTGGTGGACGGACGAATTACAATGAGCAGTTCTTC.

The chain has TRBV4-1 and TRBJ2-3; 9 bases fit TRBD1. Germline-derived CDR1 and CDR2 are MGHRA and YSYEKL. The CDR3 length is 17 residues. J was trimmed by 2 bases and V by 4 bases; bases with no gene match: 10. The DNA of the CDR3 is TGCGCCAGCAGCCCGCGTAGGGGACAGGGCCCCACAGATACGCAGTATTTT. Its protein product is CASSPRRGQGPTDTQYF.

The chain is built from TRBV7-3 and TRBJ2-7; TRBD2 agrees at 8 bases. There are 15 residues in the CDR3. Germline-derived CDR1 and CDR2 are SGHTA and FQGTGA. V lost 0 bases to trimming and J lost 6 bases; unmatched junction nucleotides: 7. The CDR3 reads CASSLTSGSNREQYF. The CDR3 DNA is TGTGCCAGCAGCTTAACAAGCGGGAGTAATCGCGAGCAGTACTTC. The variable domain in full, with the rest retrieved from reference TRBV7-3 and TRBJ2-7, is GAGVSQTPSNKVTEKGKYVELRCDPISGHTALYWYRQSLGQGPEFLIYFQGTGAADDSGLPNDRFFAVRPEGSVSTLKIQRTERGDSAVYLCASSLTSGSNREQYFGPGTRLTVT.

V gene TRBV28 combines with J gene TRBJ2-1; 8 bases map to TRBD2. Germline CDR1 MDHEN, CDR2 SYDVKM. V was clipped by 2 bases and J by 6 bases; unmatched bases: 6. The CDR3 is made up of 15 amino acids. The CDR3 DNA is TGTGCCAGCAGTTTAATCCGGGAGGGCCGCAATGAGCAGTTCTTC. Its translation: CASSLIREGRNEQFF.

CDR3 DNA: TGCGCCAGCAGTGTCCCAGGGGGCATCTACGAGCAGTACTTC. It is translated as CASSVPGGIYEQYF. The chain couples TRBV10-2 to TRBJ2-7; 8 bases agree with TRBD1. The CDR3 extends over 14 amino acids. CDR1 is WSHSY and CDR2 is SAAADI in the germline V gene. The ends lost 4 bases at V and 3 bases at J; junction bases unmatched: 5.

The chain has TRBV28 and TRBJ1-2; no clear D. V was clipped by 3 bases and J by 4 bases, with 12 bases between them. Germline CDR1 MDHEN, CDR2 SYDVKM. There are 14 residues in the CDR3. This chain's CDR3 is CASSFPRETYGYTF. The CDR3 DNA follows: TGTGCCAGCAGTTTCCCCCGCGAAACCTATGGCTACACCTTC.

The V gene is TRBV6-2 or TRBV6-3, the J gene TRBJ2-7, with D perhaps TRBD2 (5 bases). Germline V gene data show CDR1 as MNHEY and CDR2 as SVGEGT. Trimming took 5 bases from V and 0 from J, leaving 14 bases between them. The length of the CDR3 is 15 residues. The CDR3 coding sequence is TGTGCCAGCAGTAAAAGGCGGAGCGGCTCCTACGAGCAGTACTTC. Its translation: CASSKRRSGSYEQYF.

Ten or more counts support this clone. The J gene is TRBJ1-1, the V gene TRBV4-2; D might be TRBD1 (5 bases). CDR3 length: 16 amino acids. V lost 0 bases to trimming and J lost 4 bases, with 15 bases between them. The germline CDR1 and CDR2 sequences are LGHNA and YNFKEQ. CDR3 protein: CASSQDIQGGFTEAFF. As DNA, the CDR3 is TGTGCCAGCAGCCAAGATATCCAGGGTGGTTTCACTGAAGCTTTCTTT.

This sequence joins TRBV4-3 and TRBJ1-2, with TRBD1 identical over 7 bases. The CDR3 length is 15 residues. CDR1 is LGHNA and CDR2 is YSLEER in the germline V gene. The trim removed 3 bases at V and 9 bases at J, leaving 13 bases unmatched. The CDR3 DNA reads TGCGCCAGCAGCCAGGTAGATCTACAGGGGTTCAGCTACACCTTC. It is translated as CASSQVDLQGFSYTF.

The genes are TRBV30 and TRBJ1-1; 7 nucleotides agree with TRBD1. With V trimmed by 1 base and J by 1 base, 0 bases remained unmatched. This CDR3 is 13 amino acids long. CDR1 GTSNPN and CDR2 SVGIG come from the germline V gene (reference sequence). The CDR3 nucleotides read TGTGCCTGGAGTGGGACAGGGAACACTGAAGCTTTCTTT. Encoded protein: CAWSGTGNTEAFF.